These T cell receptor beta chains were read from a single sample in a study of blood T cell repertoires in COVID-19. Only in-frame clones appear in the TCRdb table, and some are missing; sequencing was by immunoSEQ multiplex PCR. This sample has about 210,000 clones, with over 80% found just once. The specimen sequenced was PBMCs or T cells enriched from blood (not recorded which). Receptors were obtained from a man aged 18 to 29 with acute COVID-19. Both conserved end residues are part of each CDR3. A D gene is named only where the DNA matches it firmly. Clone size is given for some rows only: seen once, a few or many times, or a class if the clone is expanded.

D: NA
size: NA
J: TRBJ2-7
V: TRBV2
DNA: TGTGCCAGCAGTGAAGAGGCAGGGGTTGTCTACGAGCAGTACTTC
CDR3: CASSEEAGVVYEQYF

D: NA
size: NA
J: TRBJ2-7
V: TRBV9
DNA: TGTGCCAGCAGCGTAGATGGGGGGTCCTACGAGCAGTACTTC
CDR3: CASSVDGGSYEQYF

D: TRBD2
size: NA
J: TRBJ2-1
V: TRBV7-2
DNA: TGTGCCAGCACTTTAGCGGGAGGGGGAGCCTACAATGAGCAGTTCTTC
CDR3: CASTLAGGGAYNEQFF

D: NA
size: NA
J: TRBJ1-1
V: TRBV7-9
DNA: TGTGCCAGCAGATCAACAGAGAACACTGAAGCTTTCTTT
CDR3: CASRSTENTEAFF

D: NA
size: NA
J: TRBJ2-3
V: TRBV11-2
DNA: TGTGCCAGCAGCTTCCCCGGTACAGATACGCAGTATTTT
CDR3: CASSFPGTDTQYF

D: NA
size: NA
J: TRBJ2-3
V: TRBV7-9
DNA: TGTGCCAGCAGCTTGGGCCAGGCAGGGCCAGATACGCAGTATTTT
CDR3: CASSLGQAGPDTQYF

D: TRBD1
size: NA
J: TRBJ2-1
V: TRBV11-3
DNA: TGTGCCAGCAGCTTAGTCCGGGACAGTAAGAGCTCCTACAATGAGCAGTTCTTC
CDR3: CASSLVRDSKSSYNEQFF

D: NA
size: NA
J: TRBJ1-2
V: TRBV19
DNA: TGTGCCAGTAAAGAGGACAGATTTAACTATGGCTACACCTTC
CDR3: CASKEDRFNYGYTF

D: NA
size: once
J: TRBJ1-4
V: TRBV28
DNA: TGTGCCAGCACGACCCTCGCCCCATCAGCGAGCGAAAAACTGTTTTTT
CDR3: CASTTLAPSASEKLFF

D: NA
size: NA
J: TRBJ2-7
V: TRBV30
DNA: TGTGCCTGGAGTGTAGGAGGTGCCTACGAGCAGTACTTC
CDR3: CAWSVGGAYEQYF

D: TRBD1
size: NA
J: TRBJ2-2
V: TRBV7-8
DNA: TGTGCCAGCAGCCGGGACAGGGCGAACACCGGGGAGCTGTTTTTT
CDR3: CASSRDRANTGELFF

D: TRBD1
size: NA
J: TRBJ1-1
V: TRBV28
DNA: TGTGCCAGCAGTTTTGGGGGACAGGGGGCCACTGAAGCTTTCTTT
CDR3: CASSFGGQGATEAFF

D: TRBD2
size: NA
J: TRBJ2-4
V: TRBV5-6
DNA: TGTGCCAGCAGATCTAGCGGGGGAGTTGGGTACATTCAGTACTTC
CDR3: CASRSSGGVGYIQYF

D: NA
size: NA
J: TRBJ2-5
V: TRBV11-3
DNA: TGTGCCAGCAGCTTAGTAAAGCTGGCCGAGAGGTACCAAGAGACCCAGTACTTC
CDR3: CASSLVKLAERYQETQYF

D: NA
size: NA
J: TRBJ2-1
V: TRBV21-1
DNA: TGTGCCAGCAGCGAAAAGGCAGGCTCCTACAATGAGCAGTTCTTC
CDR3: CASSEKAGSYNEQFF

D: NA
size: NA
J: TRBJ2-7
V: TRBV18
DNA: TGTGCCAGCTCACCACCGATCGCGGGGGCTCGATCCGAGCAGTACTTC
CDR3: CASSPPIAGARSEQYF

D: NA
size: few
J: TRBJ2-1
V: TRBV4-3
DNA: TGCGCCAGCAGCCAAGGCGATTTCGAATTGTACAATGAGCAGTTCTTC
CDR3: CASSQGDFELYNEQFF

D: TRBD2
size: NA
J: TRBJ2-5
V: TRBV11-2
DNA: TGTGCCAGCAGCCCGCCGGGGCAGCGGGGTGGGACCCAGTACTTC
CDR3: CASSPPGQRGGTQYF

D: NA
size: NA
J: TRBJ1-3
V: TRBV5-8
DNA: TGTGCCAGCAGCCCGGGGAGGAGAAACACCATATATTTT
CDR3: CASSPGRRNTIYF

D: NA
size: once
J: TRBJ2-7
V: TRBV27
DNA: TGTGCCAGCAGTTTCGAACTAGCCCCCTACGAGCAGTACTTC
CDR3: CASSFELAPYEQYF

D: NA
size: NA
J: TRBJ1-3
V: TRBV5-6
DNA: TGTGCCAGCAGCTTGTGGGCATACTCTGGAAACACCATATATTTT
CDR3: CASSLWAYSGNTIYF

D: NA
size: NA
J: TRBJ2-2
V: TRBV5-4
DNA: TGTGCCAGCAGCTTTTCCAGGGGTAACGGGGAGCTGTTTTTT
CDR3: CASSFSRGNGELFF

D: TRBD2
size: NA
J: TRBJ2-5
V: TRBV27
DNA: TGTGCCAGCAGTGGGAGCGGGAGTGGGGAGACCCAGTACTTC
CDR3: CASSGSGSGETQYF

D: TRBD2
size: NA
J: TRBJ2-1
V: TRBV7-3
DNA: TGTGCCAGCAGCCTATTAGCGGGGACTTACAATGAGCAGTTCTTC
CDR3: CASSLLAGTYNEQFF

D: NA
size: once
J: TRBJ1-2
V: TRBV5-6
DNA: TGTGCCAGCAGCCTTAAGTTAACCCTAGGTAGCTACACCTTC
CDR3: CASSLKLTLGSYTF

D: TRBD2
size: NA
J: TRBJ2-7
V: TRBV27
DNA: TGTGCCAGCAGTTTAATTGGCGGGAGTTACTACGAGCAGTACTTC
CDR3: CASSLIGGSYYEQYF

D: TRBD1
size: NA
J: TRBJ2-5
V: TRBV30
DNA: TGTGCCTGGAGCGCCCCTCCCGCCGGGACAGGGGGAGAGACCCAGTACTTC
CDR3: CAWSAPPAGTGGETQYF

D: NA
size: NA
J: TRBJ1-1
V: TRBV28
DNA: TGTGCCAGCAGAGCCGCAGGACAGAAAAACACTGAAGCTTTCTTT
CDR3: CASRAAGQKNTEAFF

D: NA
size: NA
J: TRBJ2-7
V: TRBV21-1
DNA: TGTGCCAGCAGGTTCTCACTAGCGGGCAAACCTGGAGCCCTCGAGCAGTACTTC
CDR3: CASRFSLAGKPGALEQYF

D: NA
size: NA
J: TRBJ2-3
V: TRBV3-1/TRBV3-2
DNA: TGTGCCAGCAGCCCCGCCTCGGGGTGGGGTACGCAGTATTTT
CDR3: CASSPASGWGTQYF

D: NA
size: once
J: TRBJ2-3
V: TRBV10-1
DNA: TGCGCCAGCAGTGAGGAAGAGGGAGATACGCAGTATTTT
CDR3: CASSEEEGDTQYF

D: TRBD1
size: once
J: TRBJ1-2
V: TRBV9
DNA: TGTGCCAGCAGCGGGACAGGGGGCAATGGCTACACCTTC
CDR3: CASSGTGGNGYTF

D: NA
size: NA
J: TRBJ1-3
V: TRBV30
DNA: TGTGCCTGGAGTGTACTAGAGGGCGGAGGCTCTGGAAACACCATATATTTT
CDR3: CAWSVLEGGGSGNTIYF

D: TRBD1
size: NA
J: TRBJ1-2
V: TRBV5-1
DNA: TGCGCCAGCAGCTTGGGTAGGACAGGGGCCGTCGGCACCTTC
CDR3: CASSLGRTGAVGTF

D: NA
size: NA
J: TRBJ1-1
V: TRBV19
DNA: TGTGCCAGTAGTATAGGCGGTCCCGGGTGGACTGAAGCTTTCTTT
CDR3: CASSIGGPGWTEAFF

D: TRBD2
size: NA
J: TRBJ2-1
V: TRBV12-5
DNA: TGTGCTAGTGGTCTAGCGGGAGGGCCGGCCAATGAGCAGTTCTTC
CDR3: CASGLAGGPANEQFF

D: TRBD1
size: few
J: TRBJ1-2
V: TRBV3-1/TRBV3-2
DNA: TGTGCCAGCAGCCAAGAGCCAGGGGGCAGGGATGGCTACACCTTC
CDR3: CASSQEPGGRDGYTF

D: TRBD1
size: NA
J: TRBJ2-7
V: TRBV25-1
DNA: TGTGCCAGCAGTTACCGGGACAGGGGTGGAGAGCAGTACTTC
CDR3: CASSYRDRGGEQYF

D: TRBD1
size: few
J: TRBJ1-2
V: TRBV28
DNA: TGTGCCAGCACCGTACAGGGGGCTCGGGGCTACACCTTC
CDR3: CASTVQGARGYTF

D: TRBD2
size: NA
J: TRBJ2-1
V: TRBV7-3
DNA: TGTGCCAGCAGCCCCCTAGCGGGTTCCTCCTACAATGAGCAGTTCTTC
CDR3: CASSPLAGSSYNEQFF

D: NA
size: NA
J: TRBJ1-1
V: TRBV25-1
DNA: TGTGCCAGCAGTCCAACCGGGACAATGAACACTGAAGCTTTCTTT
CDR3: CASSPTGTMNTEAFF

D: NA
size: NA
J: TRBJ2-1
V: TRBV27
DNA: TGTGCCAGCAGTTTATCATCGGGGATTGGGTACAATGAGCAGTTCTTC
CDR3: CASSLSSGIGYNEQFF

D: TRBD1
size: once
J: TRBJ2-4
V: TRBV7-9
DNA: TGTGCCAGCAGCCCCGAGGGACAGGGAAACATTCAGTACTTC
CDR3: CASSPEGQGNIQYF

D: TRBD2
size: NA
J: TRBJ2-1
V: TRBV5-1
DNA: TGCGCCAGCAGCCGGACTAGCGGGACCTACAATGAGCAGTTCTTC
CDR3: CASSRTSGTYNEQFF

D: TRBD2
size: NA
J: TRBJ2-3
V: TRBV5-4
DNA: TGTGCCAGCAGCCCTAACCCGGGACTAGCGGGAGGGCCAAGCACAGATACGCAGTATTTT
CDR3: CASSPNPGLAGGPSTDTQYF

D: NA
size: NA
J: TRBJ1-2
V: TRBV3-1/TRBV3-2
DNA: TGTGCCAGCAGCCAAGAAGGTACAGTCGGATATGGCTACACCTTC
CDR3: CASSQEGTVGYGYTF

D: TRBD1
size: once
J: TRBJ1-6
V: TRBV5-4
DNA: TGTGCCAGCAGCAGGGGACAGGAGAATTCACCCCTCCACTTT
CDR3: CASSRGQENSPLHF

D: NA
size: NA
J: TRBJ2-1
V: TRBV19
DNA: TGTGCCAGTAGTGTTGGGGCGGCTCACAATGAGCAGTTCTTC
CDR3: CASSVGAAHNEQFF

D: TRBD2
size: NA
J: TRBJ2-2
V: TRBV6-5
DNA: TGTGCCAGCAGTTTGATAGGACTAGAGAACACCGGGGAGCTGTTTTTT
CDR3: CASSLIGLENTGELFF

D: TRBD1
size: NA
J: TRBJ2-5
V: TRBV24-1
DNA: TGTGCCACCCAGGGACAGACGCAAGAGACCCAGTACTTC
CDR3: CATQGQTQETQYF